Listed below are T cell receptor beta chains from one sample, sequenced in a study of T cell repertoires in cytomegalovirus infection. The antigens for these receptors are not known. TCRdb itself ran the reads through MiXCR, one entry per CDR3 protein. The table lists roughly 990,000 distinct CDR3 sequences, roughly 30% of them singletons. The specimen comprised cultured CD8+ T cells from PBMCs, sampled from culture after CMV antigen stimulation. Receptor source: a human donor in good health (CMV status not recorded). Some clones in this sample may be carry-over from other donors' samples. Both conserved end residues are part of each CDR3. D genes are given only for firm matches. Only some rows state a clone size, as once, few, many or a class for expanded clones.

j_call v_call clone_size d_call cdr3_aa cdr3_nt
TRBJ2-3 TRBV3-1 NA TRBD1 CASSPLRQGVFSDTQYF TGTGCCAGCAGCCCCCTCAGACAGGGAGTGTTTTCAGATACGCAGTATTTT
TRBJ2-1 TRBV2 NA TRBD2 CASSDGGLADFNSYNEQFF TGTGCCAGCAGTGATGGTGGACTAGCGGACTTTAACTCCTACAATGAGCAGTTCTTC
TRBJ2-2 TRBV7-2 many TRBD2 CASSNRTSGFSYTGELFF TGTGCCAGCAGCAACCGGACTAGCGGGTTCTCGTACACCGGGGAGCTGTTTTTT
TRBJ1-3 TRBV11-2 NA TRBD1 CASSLVTGQGSGNTIYF TGTGCCAGCAGCTTAGTTACGGGACAGGGGAGTGGAAACACCATATATTTT
TRBJ1-2 TRBV7-2 many NA CASSFVKGSDYGYTF TGTGCCAGCAGCTTTGTGAAGGGATCGGACTATGGCTACACCTTC
TRBJ2-5 TRBV7-6 many TRBD1 CASSYGQGRSGGETQYF TGTGCCAGCAGCTACGGACAGGGGAGGTCAGGTGGAGAGACCCAGTACTTC
TRBJ1-1 TRBV28 few TRBD1 CASSLSPGQGGAEAFF TGTGCCAGCAGTTTATCTCCCGGACAGGGAGGGGCTGAAGCTTTCTTT
TRBJ1-1 TRBV4-1 NA NA CASSRDLLDTEAFF TGCGCCAGCAGCCGAGACTTATTGGACACTGAAGCTTTCTTT
TRBJ2-1 TRBV7-6 many NA CASRSRSGDNEQFF TGTGCCAGCAGGTCTAGATCGGGGGATAATGAGCAGTTCTTC
TRBJ2-1 TRBV7-2 NA NA CANSLSGNEQFF TGTGCCAACAGCTTAAGTGGGAATGAGCAGTTCTTC
TRBJ1-2 TRBV4-1 few NA CASSQGGRYTF TGCGCCAGCAGCCAAGGGGGACGCTACACCTTC
TRBJ1-4 TRBV19 NA NA CASSTSSLGSEKLFF TGTGCCAGTAGTACCTCATCTCTGGGGAGTGAAAAACTGTTTTTT
TRBJ1-5 TRBV4-1 NA NA CASSPGGLGQPQHF TGCGCCAGCAGCCCGGGTGGGCTGGGGCAGCCCCAGCATTTT
TRBJ2-3 TRBV20-1 once NA CSARPLGNTDTQYF TGCAGTGCTAGGCCTCTGGGTAACACAGATACGCAGTATTTT
TRBJ1-2 TRBV29-1 NA TRBD1 CSVDEAGTGEYNYGYTF TGCAGCGTGGACGAAGCCGGGACAGGGGAGTATAACTATGGCTACACCTTC
TRBJ1-1 TRBV28 few NA CAAVSMGGLILSNTEAFF TGTGCCGCGGTTTCAATGGGGGGGCTGATCTTATCGAACACTGAAGCTTTCTTT
TRBJ2-1 TRBV12-3/TRBV12-4 many TRBD2 CASSPGGLEQFF TGTGCCAGCAGCCCGGGGGGGCTCGAGCAGTTCTTC
TRBJ1-3 TRBV5-6 NA NA CASSFQKTFKTGNTIYF TGTGCCAGCAGCTTTCAGAAAACTTTTAAAACTGGAAACACCATATATTTT
TRBJ2-5 TRBV7-2 many NA CASSFLYGLGEETQYF TGTGCCAGCAGCTTCCTCTACGGCCTGGGGGAGGAGACCCAGTACTTC
TRBJ2-2 TRBV24-1 NA NA CATSDFSRMNTGELFF TGTGCCACCAGTGATTTTAGCCGGATGAACACCGGGGAGCTGTTTTTT
TRBJ2-1 TRBV12-5 NA NA CVSEATVNEQFF TGTGTTAGTGAGGCAACGGTGAATGAGCAGTTCTTC
TRBJ2-1 TRBV12-3/TRBV12-4 many TRBD2 CASSLGTSVYNEQFF TGTGCCAGCTCCCTCGGGACTAGTGTCTACAATGAGCAGTTCTTC
TRBJ2-2 TRBV5-6 few NA CASSLDRAGENTGELFF TGTGCCAGCAGCTTGGATCGGGCAGGGGAGAACACCGGGGAGCTGTTTTTT
TRBJ1-3 TRBV7-6 NA NA CASSYHRVSSGNTIYF TGTGCCAGCAGCTATCACAGGGTATCTTCAGGAAACACCATATATTTT
TRBJ2-5 TRBV12-5 NA NA CASGLKGRGAQETQYF TGTGCTAGTGGTTTGAAGGGACGGGGGGCCCAAGAGACCCAGTACTTC
TRBJ1-3 TRBV7-8 NA NA CASSLYWSSGNTIYF TGTGCCAGCAGCTTATATTGGAGCTCTGGAAACACCATATATTTT
TRBJ1-2 TRBV2 once TRBD1 CASSEALEGRDREEMVYGYTF TGTGCCAGCAGTGAAGCGCTCGAGGGGCGGGACAGGGAAGAGATGGTCTATGGCTACACCTTC
TRBJ2-3 TRBV3-1 few TRBD2 CASSQPLAGDTQYF TGTGCCAGCAGCCAACCTCTAGCGGGTGATACGCAGTATTTT
TRBJ1-3 TRBV9 NA NA CASSVGGNSGNTIYF TGTGCCAGCAGCGTCGGAGGCAACTCTGGAAACACCATATATTTT